The clone carrying this T cell receptor (beta chain) showed up many times. Its antigen remains unknown. V dropped 4 bases and J dropped 4; count of bases not matched to a gene: 9. CDR3 size: 17 residues. Germline CDR1 and CDR2: SGHRS and YFSETQ. Unique molecular identifiers featured in how the TCRbeta library was prepared. TCRdb re-derived calls from the PCR reads in MiXCR, one entry per CDR3 protein. The data show about 180,000 distinct CDR3 sequences, roughly 10% seen once. The entry originates in a study of T-cell reconstitution after alpha-beta-depleted transplantation in children. Study results and caveats: By one year post-transplant, T-cell counts and diversity largely arose from T cells that were newly produced. There were some patients whose high TCRbeta diversity at day 60 came from surviving recipient T cells and thymic progenitors. Approximately two months post-transplant, alpha-beta T cells reportedly originated from several hundred expanded graft clones.

The sequence came from a boy under 10 years old with acute myeloid leukemia, due to receive a stem cell transplant. The source was PBMCs, collected before TCRalphabeta/CD19-depleted stem cell transplant. V and J are TRBV5-1 and TRBJ2-3, with 13 bases aligning to TRBD2. CDR3: CASSTKTSGRTSDTQYF. The CDR3 bases are TGCGCCAGCAGCACTAAGACTAGCGGGAGGACCTCAGATACGCAGTATTTT.